This T cell receptor (beta chain) was retrieved from a study of blood T cell repertoires in COVID-19. The CDR3 runs 13 residues. The trim removed 4 bases at V and 6 bases at J, leaving 6 bases unmatched. Per germline, CDR1 SGHNT and CDR2 YYREEE (reference sequence). Original analysis: Quantification of nucleated cells was approximated via reference gene primer amplification. TCRdb's copy holds only in-frame clones and misses some; the assay was immunoSEQ multiplex PCR. The V and J calls and clone size are taken from that table; D and trimming were inferred from the DNA. The table records some 24,000 clones, about 76% of them present only once.

The chain uses TRBV5-4 and TRBJ2-7, with TRBD1 matching 8 bases. The origin of this receptor is a man in his 70s with acute or convalescent COVID-19. The sample consisted of peripheral blood. The CDR3 coding sequence is TGTGCCAGCAGCACGGGACAGGTCCTCGAGCAGTACTTC. It yields the protein CASSTGQVLEQYF.